Included here is one TCR beta chain sequence, with context. Here immunoSEQ multiplex PCR was the method, and the copy in TCRdb shows in-frame clones only, minus some. The sample includes 2 million to 3 million clones, around nine tenths seen only once; the top ten take over 0.12%. The entry originates in a study of shared clonotypes between healthy human individuals. This TCR came from a man aged 18 to 29 in good health. Sample: naive CD4+ T cells sorted from blood. The subset was: CD45RA+ positively selected.

CDR3 region: CASSPRLAGGGGEQFF. CDR3 sequence (DNA): TGTGCCAGCTCACCCCGACTAGCGGGAGGAGGCGGTGAGCAGTTCTTC. The V and J genes are TRBV18 and TRBJ2-1, with 13 nucleotides matching TRBD2. The CDR3 is 16 residues long. With 3 bases clipped from V and 9 bases from J, the junction kept 8 bases outside the gene matches. Germline V lookup: CDR1 KGHSH, CDR2 LQKENI.